This paragraph reports one TCR beta chain. Its specificity is unknown. This sample includes further DNA sequences coding for the same CDR3. The sample originates from a study of shared clonotypes between healthy human individuals. Study at large: The cohort comprised a couple of women and three men. Their ages spanned 18 to 49 years. General study findings and limits: Limitation of the genetic and exposure-history diversity represented came from the few donors.

Splitting of each subset's genomic DNA was done evenly across several immunoSEQ plates. Here immunoSEQ multiplex PCR was the method, and the copy in TCRdb shows in-frame clones only, minus some. The data show about 2.4 million clones, 93% seen once. Every donor, a Caucasian adult, lived in Nashville, Tennessee. Trimming cost V 9 bases and J 0 bases, with 9 bases left between them. There are 12 residues in the CDR3. Germline V gene lookup returns CDR1 SNHLY and CDR2 FYNNEI. This sequence joins TRBV2 and TRBJ2-7; TRBD1 might be the D (6 bases). The sequenced sample consisted of naive CD4+ T cells from PBMCs. Subset noted: CD45RA+ positively selected. The clonotype was recovered from a man in his late teens or twenties in good health. Some clones in this sample may be carry-over from other donors' samples. This CDR3 reads CASRTVSYEQYF. In nucleotides, the CDR3 is TGTGCCAGTAGGACAGTCTCCTACGAGCAGTACTTC.